This paragraph reports one T cell receptor beta chain. What it recognizes is unknown. The entry originates in a study of cytomegalovirus exposure and HLA in healthy donors. Study-level background: According to later analysis, the same platform produced the 130 or so validation and several hundred first-cohort repertoires.

Study-wide points: Altogether, some 170 TCR beta chains were recorded as cytomegalovirus-associated. In vitro data verified a few CMV-associated chains as specific for CMV antigens.

The CDR3 totals 13 residues. The V and J ends lost 4 bases and 3 bases respectively, with 9 bases between them. Germline values: CDR1 SEHNR, CDR2 FQNEAQ (reference sequence). The assay was immunoSEQ multiplex PCR, and TCRdb's table has in-frame clones only and misses some. Here the sample spans 100,000 to 150,000 clones, roughly 90% being singletons. The sequenced sample was PBMCs. The V call is TRBV7-9, the J call TRBJ1-2; D is unresolved. This clonotype originated in a woman aged 18-35 years in good health and CMV-seronegative. CDR3 amino acids: CASSSPGDYGYTF. In DNA, the CDR3 is TGTGCCAGCAGCTCACCCGGGGACTATGGCTACACCTTC.